These T cell receptor beta chains were read from a single sample in a study of T cells after yellow fever vaccination. Each CDR3 protein gets one entry after TCRdb re-called the 5' RACE reads with MiXCR. The sample carries some 350,000 distinct CDR3 sequences, 6.2% recorded once. Sequencing used PBMCs, obtained 5 days after the yellow fever booster vaccination. The receptors stem from a man younger than 40 who received the YFV17D yellow fever vaccine. Each CDR3 is given with its conserved first and last residue. The D gene is left open where the match is weak. The listing skips clone size in some rows; elsewhere it reads once, few, many or a size class.

size,V,J,D,DNA,CDR3
many,TRBV21-1,TRBJ2-3,NA,TGTGCCAGCAGCAAAGGTCGATGGTGGGGGAGCACAGATACGCAGTATTTT,CASSKGRWWGSTDTQYF
many,TRBV5-1,TRBJ2-3,NA,TGCGCCAGCAGCTTGGGGGCGGATTCAGATACGCAGTATTTT,CASSLGADSDTQYF
few,TRBV11-2,TRBJ2-1,NA,TGTGCCAGCAGCTCCTTCGGGGCCACCTACAATGAGCAGTTCTTC,CASSSFGATYNEQFF
few,TRBV7-9,TRBJ2-7,NA,TGTGCCAGCAGCTTCAGTTCCAATCCGGACGAGCAGTACTTC,CASSFSSNPDEQYF
many,TRBV20-1,TRBJ2-3,NA,TGCAGTGCTTCCGAGGGGACTAGCACAGATACGCAGTATTTT,CSASEGTSTDTQYF
few,TRBV7-2,TRBJ2-5,TRBD1,TGTGCCAGCAGCTTAAATCTAGGGACAGGCCAAGAGACCCAGTACTTC,CASSLNLGTGQETQYF
few,TRBV3-1,TRBJ1-4,NA,TGTGCCAGCAGCCAAGAGTTGTCTAAACTGTTTTTT,CASSQELSKLFF
NA,TRBV28,TRBJ2-3,NA,TGTGCCAGCCACGCGGGGTACACAGATACGCAGTATTTT,CASHAGYTDTQYF
many,TRBV30,TRBJ2-3,NA,TGTGCCGTGGGTTGGACCACAGATACGCAGTATTTT,CAVGWTTDTQYF
few,TRBV20-1,TRBJ1-1,NA,TGCAGTGCTAGAGTTAGGGTGGATCGGAAAGCTTTCTTT,CSARVRVDRKAFF
NA,TRBV27,TRBJ2-1,NA,TGTGCCAGCAGTTTATCCCCACCAGCCTACAATGAGCAGTTCTTC,CASSLSPPAYNEQFF